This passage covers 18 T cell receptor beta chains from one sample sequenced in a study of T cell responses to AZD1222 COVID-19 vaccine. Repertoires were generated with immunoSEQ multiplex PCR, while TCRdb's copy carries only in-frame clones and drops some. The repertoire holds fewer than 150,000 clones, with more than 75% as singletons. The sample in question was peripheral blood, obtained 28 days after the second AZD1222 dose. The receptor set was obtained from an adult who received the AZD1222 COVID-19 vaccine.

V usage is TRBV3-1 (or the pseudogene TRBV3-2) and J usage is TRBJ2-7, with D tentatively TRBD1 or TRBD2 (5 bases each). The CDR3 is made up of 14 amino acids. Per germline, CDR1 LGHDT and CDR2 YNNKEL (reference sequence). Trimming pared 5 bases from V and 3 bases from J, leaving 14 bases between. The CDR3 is CASSDPGRSYEQYF. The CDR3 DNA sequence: TGTGCCAGCAGCGATCCGGGACGTAGCTACGAGCAGTACTTC.

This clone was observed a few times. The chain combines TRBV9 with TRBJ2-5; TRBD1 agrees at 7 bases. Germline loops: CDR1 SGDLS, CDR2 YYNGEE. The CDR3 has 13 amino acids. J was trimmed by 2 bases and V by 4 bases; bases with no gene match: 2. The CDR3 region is CASSMGQQETQYF. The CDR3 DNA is TGTGCCAGCAGCATGGGACAGCAAGAGACCCAGTACTTC.

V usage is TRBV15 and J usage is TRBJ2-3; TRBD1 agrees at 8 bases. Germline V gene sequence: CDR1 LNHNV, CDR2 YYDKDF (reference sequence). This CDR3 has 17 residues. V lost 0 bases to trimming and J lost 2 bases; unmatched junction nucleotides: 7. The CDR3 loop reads CATSRDQGRGPTDTQYF. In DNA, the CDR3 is TGTGCCACCAGCAGAGATCAGGGCAGGGGGCCCACAGATACGCAGTATTTT.

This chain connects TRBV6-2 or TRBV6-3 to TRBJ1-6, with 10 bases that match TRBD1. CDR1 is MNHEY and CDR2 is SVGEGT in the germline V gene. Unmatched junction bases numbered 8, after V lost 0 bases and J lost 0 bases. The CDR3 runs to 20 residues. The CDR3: CASSYSWDRGVPSYNSPLHF. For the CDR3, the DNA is TGTGCCAGCAGTTACTCGTGGGACAGGGGTGTACCCTCCTATAATTCACCCCTCCACTTT.

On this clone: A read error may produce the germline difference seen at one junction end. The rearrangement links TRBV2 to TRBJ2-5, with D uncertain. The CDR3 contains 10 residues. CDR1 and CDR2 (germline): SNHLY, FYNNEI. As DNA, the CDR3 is TGTGCCAGCAGAGAAGAGACCCAGTACTTC. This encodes CASREETQYF.

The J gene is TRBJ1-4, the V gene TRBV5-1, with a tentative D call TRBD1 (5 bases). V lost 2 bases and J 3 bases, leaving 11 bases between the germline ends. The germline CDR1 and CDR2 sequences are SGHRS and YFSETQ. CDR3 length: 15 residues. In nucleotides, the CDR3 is TGCGCCAGCAGCTTCAATAGGGGACCTAATGAAAAACTGTTTTTT. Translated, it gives CASSFNRGPNEKLFF.

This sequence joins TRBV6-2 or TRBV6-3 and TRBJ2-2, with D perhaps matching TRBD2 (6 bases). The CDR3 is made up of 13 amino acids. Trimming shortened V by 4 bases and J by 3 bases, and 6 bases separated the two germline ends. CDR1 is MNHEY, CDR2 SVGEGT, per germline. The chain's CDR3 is CASSWGDTGELFF. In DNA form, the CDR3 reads TGTGCCAGCAGTTGGGGGGACACCGGGGAGCTGTTTTTT.

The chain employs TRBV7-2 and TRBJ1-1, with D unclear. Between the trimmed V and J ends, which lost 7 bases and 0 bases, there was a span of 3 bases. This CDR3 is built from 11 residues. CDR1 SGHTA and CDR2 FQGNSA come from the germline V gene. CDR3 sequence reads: CASKMNTEAFF. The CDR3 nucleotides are TGTGCCAGCAAGATGAACACTGAAGCTTTCTTT.

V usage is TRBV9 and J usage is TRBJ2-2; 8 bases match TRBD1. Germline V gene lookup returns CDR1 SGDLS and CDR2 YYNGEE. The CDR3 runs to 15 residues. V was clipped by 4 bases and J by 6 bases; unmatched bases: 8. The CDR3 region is CASSKWTGSPGELFF. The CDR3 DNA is TGTGCCAGCAGCAAATGGACAGGGTCTCCCGGGGAGCTGTTTTTT.

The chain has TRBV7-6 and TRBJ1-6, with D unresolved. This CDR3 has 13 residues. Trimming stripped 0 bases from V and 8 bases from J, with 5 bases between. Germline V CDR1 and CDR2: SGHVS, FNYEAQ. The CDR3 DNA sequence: TGTGCCAGCAGCTTAGCCACCGATTCACCCCTCCACTTT. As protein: CASSLATDSPLHF.

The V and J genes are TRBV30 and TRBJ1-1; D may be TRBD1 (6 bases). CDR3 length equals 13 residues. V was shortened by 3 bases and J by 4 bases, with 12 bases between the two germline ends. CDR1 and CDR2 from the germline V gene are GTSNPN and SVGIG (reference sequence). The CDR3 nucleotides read TGTGCCTGGAGAGACGCAGGGGTCACTGAAGCTTTCTTT. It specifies CAWRDAGVTEAFF.

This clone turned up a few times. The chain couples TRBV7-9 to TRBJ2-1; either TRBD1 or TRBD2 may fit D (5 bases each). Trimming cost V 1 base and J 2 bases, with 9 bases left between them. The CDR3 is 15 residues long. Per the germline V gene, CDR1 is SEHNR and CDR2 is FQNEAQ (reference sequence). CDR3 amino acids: CASSLGGVAYNEQFF. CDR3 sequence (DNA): TGTGCCAGCAGCTTAGGAGGGGTCGCCTACAATGAGCAGTTCTTC.

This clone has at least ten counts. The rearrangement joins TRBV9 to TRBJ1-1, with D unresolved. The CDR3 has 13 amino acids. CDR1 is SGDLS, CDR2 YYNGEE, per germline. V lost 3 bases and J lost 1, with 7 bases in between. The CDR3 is CASSGYGNTEAFF. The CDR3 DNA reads TGTGCCAGCAGCGGATACGGGAACACTGAAGCTTTCTTT.

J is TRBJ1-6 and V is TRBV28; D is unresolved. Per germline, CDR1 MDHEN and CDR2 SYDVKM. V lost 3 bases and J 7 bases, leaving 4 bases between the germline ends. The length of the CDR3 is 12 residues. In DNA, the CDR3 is TGTGCCAGCAGTTTTTTCAATTCACCCCTCCACTTT. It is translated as CASSFFNSPLHF.

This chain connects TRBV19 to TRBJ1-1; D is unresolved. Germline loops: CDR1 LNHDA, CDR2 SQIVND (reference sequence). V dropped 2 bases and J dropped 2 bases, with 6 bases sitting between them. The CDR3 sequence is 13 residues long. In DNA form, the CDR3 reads TGTGCCAGTAGTATATTAGACAACACTGAAGCTTTCTTT. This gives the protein CASSILDNTEAFF.

The DNA of the CDR3 is TGTGCCAGCAGCACGCCTACTCAGAGCGCTGAAGCTTTCTTT. It encodes CASSTPTQSAEAFF. The genes are TRBV7-9 and TRBJ1-1; D unclear. Germline CDR1 and CDR2: SEHNR and FQNEAQ (reference sequence). There are 14 residues in the CDR3. V gave up 5 bases and J gave up 6 bases, with 16 bases separating them.

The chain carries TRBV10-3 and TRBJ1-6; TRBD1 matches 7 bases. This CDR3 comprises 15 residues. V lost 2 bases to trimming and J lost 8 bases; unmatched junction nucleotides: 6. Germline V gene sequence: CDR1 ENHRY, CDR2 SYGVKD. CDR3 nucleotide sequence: TGTGCCATCAGTGAGGGGGACAGAGAGTATTCACCCCTCCACTTT. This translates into CAISEGDREYSPLHF.

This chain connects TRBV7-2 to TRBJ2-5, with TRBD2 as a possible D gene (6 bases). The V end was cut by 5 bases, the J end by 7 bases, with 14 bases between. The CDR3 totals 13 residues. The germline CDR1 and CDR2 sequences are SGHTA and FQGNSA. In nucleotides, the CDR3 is TGTGCCAGCAGCCCAGCGTTGGGGGGGACCCAGTACTTC. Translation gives CASSPALGGTQYF.